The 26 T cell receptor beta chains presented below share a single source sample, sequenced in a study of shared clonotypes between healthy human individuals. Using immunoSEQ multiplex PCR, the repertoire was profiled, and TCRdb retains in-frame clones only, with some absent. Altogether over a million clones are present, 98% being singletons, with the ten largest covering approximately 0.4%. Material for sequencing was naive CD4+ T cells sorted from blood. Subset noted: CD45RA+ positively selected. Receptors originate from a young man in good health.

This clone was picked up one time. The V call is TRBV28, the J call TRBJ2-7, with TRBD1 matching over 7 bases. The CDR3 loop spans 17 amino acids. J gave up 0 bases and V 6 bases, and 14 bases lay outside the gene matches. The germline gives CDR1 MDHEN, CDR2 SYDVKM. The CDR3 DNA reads TGTGCCAGCAGCAAGAGAGAGGACAGGATCAGCTCCTACGAGCAGTACTTC. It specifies CASSKREDRISSYEQYF.

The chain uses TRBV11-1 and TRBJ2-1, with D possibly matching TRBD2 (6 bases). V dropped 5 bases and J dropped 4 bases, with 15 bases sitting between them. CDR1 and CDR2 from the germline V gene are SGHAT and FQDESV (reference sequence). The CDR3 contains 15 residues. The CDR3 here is CASSPFPGAYNEQFF. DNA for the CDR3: TGTGCCAGCAGCCCTTTTCCGGGAGCTTACAATGAGCAGTTCTTC.

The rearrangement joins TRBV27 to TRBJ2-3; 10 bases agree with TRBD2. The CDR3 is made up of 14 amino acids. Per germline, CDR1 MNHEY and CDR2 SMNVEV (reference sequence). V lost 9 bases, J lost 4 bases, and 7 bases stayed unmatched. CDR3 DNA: TGTGCCAGTCATCTAGCGGGAGTGCCAGATACGCAGTATTTT. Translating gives CASHLAGVPDTQYF.

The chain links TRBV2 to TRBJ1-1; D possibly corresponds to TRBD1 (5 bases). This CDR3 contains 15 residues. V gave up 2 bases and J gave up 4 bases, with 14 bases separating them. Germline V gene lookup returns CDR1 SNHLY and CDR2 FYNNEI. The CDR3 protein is CASSEHGRGVTEAFF. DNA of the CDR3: TGTGCCAGCAGTGAACACGGACGGGGGGTCACTGAAGCTTTCTTT.

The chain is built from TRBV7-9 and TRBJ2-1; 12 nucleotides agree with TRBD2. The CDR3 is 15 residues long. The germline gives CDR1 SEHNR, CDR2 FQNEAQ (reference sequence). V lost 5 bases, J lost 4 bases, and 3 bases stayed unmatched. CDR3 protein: CASSKTSGRYNEQFF. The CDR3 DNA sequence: TGTGCCAGCAGCAAGACTAGCGGGAGATACAATGAGCAGTTCTTC.

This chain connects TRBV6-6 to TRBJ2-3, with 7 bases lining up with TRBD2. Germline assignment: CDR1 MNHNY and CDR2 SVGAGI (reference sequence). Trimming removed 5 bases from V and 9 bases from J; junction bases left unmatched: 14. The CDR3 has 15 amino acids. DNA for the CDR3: TGTGCCAGCAGTGCGCTAGCGGAAGGAATTAACACGCAGTATTTT. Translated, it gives CASSALAEGINTQYF.

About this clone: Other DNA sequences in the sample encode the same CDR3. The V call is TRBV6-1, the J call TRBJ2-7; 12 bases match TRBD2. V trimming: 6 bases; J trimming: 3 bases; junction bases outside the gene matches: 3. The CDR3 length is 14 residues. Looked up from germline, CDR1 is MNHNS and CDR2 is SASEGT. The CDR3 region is CASSSTSGSYEQYF. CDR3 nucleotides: TGTGCCAGCAGCTCGACTAGCGGGAGCTACGAGCAGTACTTC.

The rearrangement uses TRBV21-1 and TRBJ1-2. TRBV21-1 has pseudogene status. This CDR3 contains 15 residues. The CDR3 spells CASSKAGGASYGYTF. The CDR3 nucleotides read TGTGCCAGCAGCAAAGCGGGGGGCGCGAGCTATGGCTACACCTTC.

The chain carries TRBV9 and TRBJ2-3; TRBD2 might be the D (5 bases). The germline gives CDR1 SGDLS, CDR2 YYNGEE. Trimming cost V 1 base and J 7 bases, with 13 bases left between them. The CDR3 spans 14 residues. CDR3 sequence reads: CASSVISTGNTQYF. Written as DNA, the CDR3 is TGTGCCAGCAGCGTAATATCTACGGGGAATACGCAGTATTTT.

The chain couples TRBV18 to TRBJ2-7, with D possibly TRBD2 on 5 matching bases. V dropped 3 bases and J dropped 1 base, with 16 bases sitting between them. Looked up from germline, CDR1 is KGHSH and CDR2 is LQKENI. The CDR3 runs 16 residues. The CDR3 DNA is TGTGCCAGCTCACCTAAACAGTCGGGGATTTCCTACGAGCAGTACTTC. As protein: CASSPKQSGISYEQYF.

The CDR3 here is CASSPGFSGNTIYF. Here the CDR3 DNA reads TGTGCCAGCAGCCCCGGGTTCTCTGGAAACACCATATATTTT. The V call is TRBV9, the J call TRBJ1-3; D uncertain. CDR3 length equals 14 residues. The V gene's germline CDR1 is SGDLS and CDR2 YYNGEE. V was shortened by 4 bases and J by 0 bases, with 8 bases between the two germline ends. Looking up the rest from reference TRBV9 and TRBJ1-3 gives the full variable domain: DSGVTQTPKHLITATGQRVTLRCSPRSGDLSVYWYQQSLDQGLQFLIQYYNGEERAKGNILERFSAQQFPDLHSELNLSSLELGDSALYFCASSPGFSGNTIYFGEGSWLTVV.

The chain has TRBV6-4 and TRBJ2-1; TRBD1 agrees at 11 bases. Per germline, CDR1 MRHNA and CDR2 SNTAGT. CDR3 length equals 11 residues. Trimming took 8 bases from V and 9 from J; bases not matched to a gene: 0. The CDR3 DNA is TGTGCCAGCGGACAGGGGGCTGAGCAGTTCTTC. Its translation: CASGQGAEQFF.

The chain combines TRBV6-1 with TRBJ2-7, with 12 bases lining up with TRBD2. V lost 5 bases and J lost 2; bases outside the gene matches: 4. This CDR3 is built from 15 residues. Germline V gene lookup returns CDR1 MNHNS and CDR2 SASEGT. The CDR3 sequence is CASSQTSGRAYEQYF. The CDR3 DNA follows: TGTGCCAGCAGTCAGACTAGCGGGAGAGCCTACGAGCAGTACTTC.

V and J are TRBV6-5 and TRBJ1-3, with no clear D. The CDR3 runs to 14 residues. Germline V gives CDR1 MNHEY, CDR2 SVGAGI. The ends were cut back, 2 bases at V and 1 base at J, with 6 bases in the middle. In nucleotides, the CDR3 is TGTGCCAGCAGTTACAGGAGGTCTGGAAACACCATATATTTT. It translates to CASSYRRSGNTIYF.

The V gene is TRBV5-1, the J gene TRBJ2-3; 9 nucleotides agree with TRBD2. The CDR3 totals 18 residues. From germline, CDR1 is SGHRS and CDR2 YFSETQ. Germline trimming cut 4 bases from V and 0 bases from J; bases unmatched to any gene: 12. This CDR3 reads CASSGTSKLAGSTDTQYF. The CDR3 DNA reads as TGCGCCAGCAGCGGGACCTCCAAACTAGCGGGCAGCACAGATACGCAGTATTTT.

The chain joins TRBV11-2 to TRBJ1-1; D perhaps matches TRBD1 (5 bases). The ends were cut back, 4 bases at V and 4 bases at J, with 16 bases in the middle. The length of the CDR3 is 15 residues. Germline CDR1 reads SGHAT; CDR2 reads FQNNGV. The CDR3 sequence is CASSYPLSGGTEAFF. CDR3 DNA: TGTGCCAGCAGCTACCCTCTTAGCGGGGGCACTGAAGCTTTCTTT. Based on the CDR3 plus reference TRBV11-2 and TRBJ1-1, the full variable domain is EAGVAQSPRYKIIEKRQSVAFWCNPISGHATLYWYQQILGQGPKLLIQFQNNGVVDDSQLPKDRFSAERLKGVDSTLKIQPAKLEDSAVYLCASSYPLSGGTEAFFGQGTRLTVV.

The CDR3 region has the DNA TGTGCCAGCAGTGAGGCAGGAAGAAACATTCAGTACTTC. Amino acids: CASSEAGRNIQYF. This rearrangement joins TRBV2 to TRBJ2-4, with unresolved D. CDR1 and CDR2 from the germline V gene are SNHLY and FYNNEI. The length of the CDR3 is 13 residues. V was pared by 3 bases and J by 6 bases, with 9 bases between.

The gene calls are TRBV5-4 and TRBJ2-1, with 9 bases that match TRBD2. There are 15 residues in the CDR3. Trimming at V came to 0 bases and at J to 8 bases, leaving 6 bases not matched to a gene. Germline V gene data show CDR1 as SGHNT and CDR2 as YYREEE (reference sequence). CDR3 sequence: CASSLGVAGEYEQFF. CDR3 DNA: TGTGCCAGCAGCTTGGGGGTAGCGGGAGAATATGAGCAGTTCTTC.

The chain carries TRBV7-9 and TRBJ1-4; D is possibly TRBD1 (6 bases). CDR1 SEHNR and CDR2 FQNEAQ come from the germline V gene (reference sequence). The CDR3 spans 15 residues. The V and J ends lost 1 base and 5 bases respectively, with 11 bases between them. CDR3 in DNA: TGTGCCAGCAGCTTAGTCGGGGGGCTGAATGAAAAACTGTTTTTT. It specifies CASSLVGGLNEKLFF.

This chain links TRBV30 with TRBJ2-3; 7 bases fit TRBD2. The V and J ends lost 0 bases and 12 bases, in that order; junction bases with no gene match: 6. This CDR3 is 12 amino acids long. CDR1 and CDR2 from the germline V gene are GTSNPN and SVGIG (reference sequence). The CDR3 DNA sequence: TGTGCCTGGAGTGTAAGGGGAGGGCTACAGTATTTT. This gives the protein CAWSVRGGLQYF. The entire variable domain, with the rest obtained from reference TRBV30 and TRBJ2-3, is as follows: SQTIHQWPATLVQPVGSPLSLECTVEGTSNPNLYWYRQAAGRGLQLLFYSVGIGQISSEVPQNLSASRPQDRQFILSSKKLLLSDSGFYLCAWSVRGGLQYFGPGTRLTVL.

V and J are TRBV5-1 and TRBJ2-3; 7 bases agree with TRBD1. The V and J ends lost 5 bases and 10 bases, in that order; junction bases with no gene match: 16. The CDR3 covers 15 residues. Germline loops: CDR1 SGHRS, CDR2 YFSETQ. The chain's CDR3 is CASRTRTQDRDAQYF. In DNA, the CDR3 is TGCGCCAGCAGAACACGGACCCAAGACAGGGATGCGCAGTATTTT.

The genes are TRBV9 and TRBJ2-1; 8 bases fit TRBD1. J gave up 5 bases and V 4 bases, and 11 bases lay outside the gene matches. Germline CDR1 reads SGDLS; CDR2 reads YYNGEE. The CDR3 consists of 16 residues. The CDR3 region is CASSPRGQAGHNEQFF. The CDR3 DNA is TGTGCCAGCAGCCCACGGGGACAGGCGGGACACAATGAGCAGTTCTTC.

In nucleotides, the CDR3 is TGTGCCAGCAGTTTACTCGACAGACCGCAGTTCTTC. Amino acid sequence: CASSLLDRPQFF. The chain couples TRBV28 to TRBJ2-1; tentative D call: TRBD1 (5 bases). Germline V gene lookup returns CDR1 MDHEN and CDR2 SYDVKM. V lost 2 bases, J lost 12 bases, and 11 bases lay in between. The CDR3 extends over 12 amino acids.

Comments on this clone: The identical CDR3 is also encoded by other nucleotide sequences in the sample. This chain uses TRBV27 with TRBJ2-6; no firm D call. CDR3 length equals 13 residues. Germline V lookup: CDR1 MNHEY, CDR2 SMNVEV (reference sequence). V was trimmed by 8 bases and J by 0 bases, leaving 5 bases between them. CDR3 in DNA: TGTGCCAGCCGTAGCTCTGGGGCCAACGTCCTGACTTTC. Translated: CASRSSGANVLTF.

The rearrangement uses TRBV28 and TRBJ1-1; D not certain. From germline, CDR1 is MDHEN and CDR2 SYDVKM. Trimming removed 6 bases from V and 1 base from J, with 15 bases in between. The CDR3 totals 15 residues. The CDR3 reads CASRPSGRSNTEAFF. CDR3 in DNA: TGTGCCAGCAGGCCTAGCGGAAGGTCGAACACTGAAGCTTTCTTT.

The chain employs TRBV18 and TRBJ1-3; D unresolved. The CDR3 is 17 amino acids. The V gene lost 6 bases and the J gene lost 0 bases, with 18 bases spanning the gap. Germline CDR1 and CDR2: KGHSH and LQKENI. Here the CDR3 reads CASSPRGSGSSGNTIYF. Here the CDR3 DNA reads TGTGCCAGCTCGCCCCGTGGAAGCGGGTCCTCTGGAAACACCATATATTTT.